The 30 T cell receptor beta chains below were found in one sample sequenced in a study of Tregs in tolerant kidney transplant recipients. Sequencing used immunoSEQ multiplex PCR; TCRdb keeps in-frame clones, though not all of them. The sample holds tens of thousands of clones, approximately 90% seen once. Specimen: Tregs from blood, collected before the transplant. The source of these receptors is a human donor who received a combined kidney and bone marrow transplant.

V and J are TRBV10-3 and TRBJ2-3, with TRBD2 as a possible D gene (6 bases). The V end was cut by 2 bases, the J end by 6 bases, with 12 bases between. Germline CDR1 reads ENHRY; CDR2 reads SYGVKD. This CDR3 has 14 residues. The CDR3 region is CAISEGGGTDTQYF. The DNA of the CDR3 is TGTGCCATCAGTGAGGGCGGTGGGACTGATACGCAGTATTTT.

This clone appeared a single time. The rearrangement uses TRBV11-2 and TRBJ2-3; 9 bases are shared with TRBD1. The CDR3 is 14 amino acids. V was pared by 4 bases and J by 3 bases, with 2 bases of the junction left unmatched. CDR1 is SGHAT and CDR2 is FQNNGV in the germline V gene. The CDR3 region is CASSSQGATDTQYF. In DNA form, the CDR3 reads TGTGCCAGCAGCTCACAGGGGGCTACAGATACGCAGTATTTT.

The gene calls are TRBV5-1 and TRBJ2-5; D is perhaps TRBD1 (6 bases). The CDR3 consists of 15 residues. Trimming pared 0 bases from V and 5 bases from J, leaving 14 bases between. CDR1 is SGHRS, CDR2 YFSETQ, per germline. The CDR3 sequence: CASSLGSGAMETQYF. CDR3 nucleotide sequence: TGCGCCAGCAGCTTGGGGTCAGGGGCCATGGAGACCCAGTACTTC.

The chain uses TRBV7-2 and TRBJ2-3; D is uncertain. The V end was cut by 3 bases, the J end by 0 bases, with 4 bases between. The germline gives CDR1 SGHTA, CDR2 FQGNSA. CDR3 size: 13 residues. The CDR3 here is CASSFYSTDTQYF. CDR3 nucleotide sequence: TGTGCCAGCAGCTTCTATAGCACAGATACGCAGTATTTT.

The V call is TRBV5-6, the J call TRBJ2-5; the D gene is possibly TRBD2 (6 bases). CDR3 length: 14 residues. CDR1 and CDR2 (germline): SGHDT, YYEEEE. Trimming removed 3 bases from V and 3 bases from J, with 12 bases in between. The CDR3 sequence is CASSWDLGKETQYF. The CDR3 nucleotides are TGTGCCAGCAGCTGGGACTTAGGGAAAGAGACCCAGTACTTC.

CDR3 region: CASSILGTRSLGDTQYF. The CDR3 coding sequence is TGTGCCAGCAGCATCCTTGGGACTAGATCCCTGGGGGATACGCAGTATTTT. The chain couples TRBV9 to TRBJ2-3, with TRBD2 matching 8 bases. V shed 4 bases and J 6 bases; nucleotides not matched to a gene: 16. Germline-derived CDR1 and CDR2 are SGDLS and YYNGEE. The CDR3 is 17 residues long.

The DNA for the CDR3 is TGTGCCAGCAGCCTACTGGACACTGAAGCTTTCTTT. Protein product: CASSLLDTEAFF. The chain has TRBV7-9 and TRBJ1-1; no clear D gene. CDR3 length equals 12 residues. V was clipped by 5 bases and J by 3 bases, with 7 bases between them. Looked up from germline, CDR1 is SEHNR and CDR2 is FQNEAQ (reference sequence).

The chain has TRBV19 and TRBJ1-3; D is unclear. Germline loops: CDR1 LNHDA, CDR2 SQIVND (reference sequence). Between the trimmed V and J ends, which lost 1 base and 6 bases, there was a span of 13 bases. This CDR3 has 15 residues. The CDR3 nucleotides are TGTGCCAGTAGTATAGTGAACGGCGTGGAAAACACCATATATTTT. Residues: CASSIVNGVENTIYF.

The gene calls are TRBV27 and TRBJ2-5, with 9 bases fitting TRBD2. V trimming: 4 bases; J trimming: 2 bases; junction bases outside the gene matches: 8. The CDR3 is 16 amino acids. Looked up from germline, CDR1 is MNHEY and CDR2 is SMNVEV (reference sequence). The CDR3 region has the DNA TGTGCCAGCAGTTCCCTAGCGGGAAGGGGACAAGAGACCCAGTACTTC. Its protein product is CASSSLAGRGQETQYF.

The rearrangement uses TRBV9 and TRBJ2-1, with 10 positions matching TRBD2. This CDR3 has 15 residues. The germline CDR1 and CDR2 sequences are SGDLS and YYNGEE. J lost 8 bases, V lost 0 bases, and 5 bases had no gene match. CDR3 DNA: TGTGCCAGCAGCGTAGTAACTAGCGGGATGCATGAGCAGTTCTTC. It codes for CASSVVTSGMHEQFF.

J is TRBJ1-1 and V is TRBV5-4; D uncertain. The CDR3 length is 12 residues. V gave up 4 bases and J gave up 1 base, with 5 bases separating them. The germline CDR1 and CDR2 sequences are SGHNT and YYREEE (reference sequence). The CDR3 loop reads CASSPRNTEAFF. DNA of the CDR3: TGTGCCAGCAGCCCGAGGAACACTGAAGCTTTCTTT.

The chain is built from TRBV9 and TRBJ2-3; weak D call: TRBD1 (5 bases). V was trimmed by 0 bases and J by 5 bases, leaving 10 bases between them. The CDR3 sequence is 14 residues long. CDR1 and CDR2 from the germline V gene are SGDLS and YYNGEE. The chain's CDR3 is CASSVAHRIDTQYF. CDR3 coding DNA: TGTGCCAGCAGCGTAGCCCACAGGATAGATACGCAGTATTTT.

J is TRBJ2-7 and V is TRBV5-1; D call uncertain. The V and J ends lost 4 bases and 2 bases respectively, with 16 bases between them. CDR3 length: 15 amino acids. Germline V gives CDR1 SGHRS, CDR2 YFSETQ. The CDR3 spells CASSGPGILTYEQYF. CDR3 sequence (DNA): TGCGCCAGCAGCGGGCCGGGCATCCTTACCTACGAGCAGTACTTC.

The rearrangement uses TRBV14 and TRBJ1-1; D unresolved. V dropped 1 base and J dropped 4 bases, with 4 bases sitting between them. The length of the CDR3 is 12 residues. Germline lookup yields CDR1 SGHDN and CDR2 FVKESK. The CDR3 spells CASSQGGTEAFF. In DNA form, the CDR3 reads TGTGCCAGCAGCCAAGGGGGCACTGAAGCTTTCTTT.

The V call is TRBV5-6, the J call TRBJ2-7; TRBD2 agrees at 11 bases. Per the germline V gene, CDR1 is SGHDT and CDR2 is YYEEEE. The CDR3 length is 15 residues. V lost 4 bases to trimming and J lost 1 base; unmatched junction nucleotides: 4. The CDR3 spells CASSAGLAASYEQYF. For the CDR3, the DNA is TGTGCCAGCAGCGCGGGACTAGCGGCTTCCTACGAGCAGTACTTC.

This chain links TRBV2 with TRBJ2-3, with 7 bases that match TRBD2. CDR3 size: 13 residues. The germline CDR1 and CDR2 sequences are SNHLY and FYNNEI. The junction had 5 bases not matched to a gene; V was cut back by 8 bases and J by 3 bases. CDR3 bases: TGTGCCAGCGGGCGGGAGTTGACAGATACGCAGTATTTT. It codes for CASGRELTDTQYF.

The CDR3 loop reads CASSLSGTKAYDEQYF. CDR3 nucleotides: TGCGCCAGCAGCTTGTCCGGGACTAAGGCCTACGACGAGCAGTACTTC. This chain links TRBV5-1 with TRBJ2-7; 7 bases agree with TRBD2. Germline CDR1 is SGHRS and CDR2 is YFSETQ. The CDR3 runs 16 residues. The J segment lost 5 bases and the V segment lost 1 base, leaving 12 bases of the junction unmatched.

This rearrangement joins TRBV7-8 to TRBJ1-5; D remains unclear. Trimming cost V 4 bases and J 0 bases, with 13 bases left between them. CDR1 is SGHVS, CDR2 FQNEAQ, per germline. The CDR3 covers 16 residues. CDR3 coding DNA: TGTGCCAGCAGCTCGGGATCATTCGTTAGCAATCAGCCCCAGCATTTT. Translating gives CASSSGSFVSNQPQHF.

The rearrangement joins TRBV28 to TRBJ2-1; 7 bases align to TRBD2. The CDR3 runs to 15 residues. Germline V gene data show CDR1 as MDHEN and CDR2 as SYDVKM. V was clipped by 3 bases and J by 5 bases; unmatched bases: 7. CDR3 sequence reads: CASSFLGLADNEQFF. The CDR3 nucleotides are TGTGCCAGCAGTTTCCTGGGGCTAGCGGACAATGAGCAGTTCTTC.

V usage is TRBV7-2 and J usage is TRBJ2-1; 10 positions agree with TRBD1. The CDR3 length is 15 residues. V lost 5 bases and J lost 0; bases outside the gene matches: 1. The germline V gene encodes CDR1 SGHTA and CDR2 FQGNSA. The CDR3 loop reads CASSRTGGSYNEQFF. The CDR3 bases are TGTGCCAGCAGCCGGACAGGGGGCTCCTACAATGAGCAGTTCTTC.

The rearrangement joins TRBV27 to TRBJ2-7, with TRBD1 matching 10 bases. CDR1 and CDR2 (germline): MNHEY, SMNVEV (reference sequence). This CDR3 is 14 amino acids long. V gave up 6 bases and J gave up 7 bases; unmatched junction bases: 9. The CDR3 reads CASSPRQGAQEQYF. The CDR3 region has the DNA TGTGCCAGCAGCCCACGACAGGGGGCTCAAGAGCAGTACTTC.

The chain employs TRBV7-9 and TRBJ2-1; the match to TRBD2 covers 8 bases. V was pared by 2 bases and J by 0 bases, with 6 bases of the junction left unmatched. The CDR3 runs to 17 residues. Germline V gene data show CDR1 as SEHNR and CDR2 as FQNEAQ (reference sequence). The CDR3 sequence is CASSLRSGSGSYNEQFF. CDR3 nucleotide sequence: TGTGCCAGCAGCTTAAGAAGCGGGAGCGGCTCCTACAATGAGCAGTTCTTC.

About this clone itself: Within the sample, other DNA sequences also encode this same CDR3. J is TRBJ1-5 and V is TRBV18; D is unclear. The V end was cut by 3 bases, the J end by 0 bases, with 12 bases between. This CDR3 is built from 16 residues. Germline V gene sequence: CDR1 KGHSH, CDR2 LQKENI. This CDR3 is CASSPGGQNSNQPQHF. The CDR3 coding sequence is TGTGCCAGCTCACCGGGCGGGCAGAATAGCAATCAGCCCCAGCATTTT.

The rearrangement links TRBV18 to TRBJ2-1, with 12 positions matching TRBD1. V lost 3 bases to trimming and J lost 9 bases; unmatched junction nucleotides: 12. The CDR3 runs 17 residues. CDR1 KGHSH and CDR2 LQKENI come from the germline V gene. The CDR3: CASSPTPQGQGAGEQFF. CDR3 in DNA: TGTGCCAGCTCACCGACCCCCCAGGGACAGGGGGCCGGTGAGCAGTTCTTC.

In DNA form, the CDR3 reads TGTGCCAGCAGACTGGACGGAAACACTGAAGCTTTCTTT. Translating it yields CASRLDGNTEAFF. The chain carries TRBV6-6 and TRBJ1-1; no clear D. CDR1 is MNHNY, CDR2 SVGAGI, per germline (reference sequence). The CDR3 is 13 residues long. V shed 6 bases and J shed 2 bases, with 10 bases lying between them.

The chain carries TRBV12-2 and TRBJ2-3; TRBD1, the table's D call, was not compared with the DNA. TRBV12-2 is given as a pseudogene. The CDR3 extends over 16 amino acids. The DNA of the CDR3 is TGTGCAAGTCGCTTACCTCGGACACAAAGCACAGATACGCAGTATTTT. This translates into CASRLPRTQSTDTQYF.

The chain carries TRBV6-5 and TRBJ2-3; 7 bases align to TRBD2. The CDR3 loop spans 16 amino acids. Germline assignment: CDR1 MNHEY and CDR2 SVGAGI. V shed 2 bases and J 0 bases; nucleotides not matched to a gene: 5. CDR3 coding DNA: TGTGCCAGCAGTTACCTAGCGGCTTCGAGCACAGATACGCAGTATTTT. Translated, it gives CASSYLAASSTDTQYF.

This clone appeared a few times. Within the sample, other DNA sequences also encode this same CDR3. The gene calls are TRBV5-1 and TRBJ2-3; 7 bases are a match to TRBD2. V was pared by 0 bases and J by 1 base, with 5 bases of the junction left unmatched. Germline V CDR1 and CDR2: SGHRS, YFSETQ. This CDR3 has 16 residues. The CDR3 DNA reads as TGCGCCAGCAGCTTGGGTGCGGGAGAGGGCACAGATACGCAGTATTTT. Translation: CASSLGAGEGTDTQYF.

This rearrangement joins TRBV7-3 to TRBJ2-7; TRBD2 might be the D (6 bases). V was clipped by 3 bases and J by 0 bases, with 12 bases between them. CDR1 and CDR2 from the germline V gene are SGHTA and FQGTGA. This CDR3 region has 15 residues. The CDR3 reads CASSLSGDRSYEQYF. DNA for the CDR3: TGTGCCAGCAGCTTGTCGGGGGACCGCTCCTACGAGCAGTACTTC.

Here the CDR3 reads CATSAPGKQKGPSPLHF. In DNA form, the CDR3 reads TGTGCCACCAGCGCGCCCGGGAAACAAAAGGGCCCTTCACCCCTCCACTTT. The gene calls are TRBV15 and TRBJ1-6; D is unresolved. The V gene lost 5 bases and the J gene lost 9 bases, with 23 bases spanning the gap. This CDR3 is 17 amino acids long. Germline V gene data show CDR1 as LNHNV and CDR2 as YYDKDF (reference sequence).